This T cell receptor beta chain was recorded in a study of identical twins. Broader study findings: Modelling approaches yielded underestimates of out-of-frame TCR alpha sharing between monozygotic twins.

CDR1 SGHVS and CDR2 FQNEAQ come from the germline V gene. With 4 bases removed from V and 2 bases from J, the gap between germline ends came to 14 bases. The length of the CDR3 is 15 residues. This clonotype came up a few times. Its antigen remains unknown. TCRdb processed the 5' RACE reads anew with MiXCR; each CDR3 protein has one entry. The top ten hold about 12% of the sample, which has more than 600,000 distinct CDR3 sequences, roughly 20% seen once. The sample also formed part of further work on T cells expressing NK-cell markers. That study reports: The authors sequenced eight donors, of whom seven were HCMV-seropositive and one was seronegative.

The source is a woman in her late teens or twenties in good health. Sequencing was carried out using PBMCs. This chain links TRBV7-8 with TRBJ1-1, with D unresolved. CDR3 DNA sequence: TGTGCCAGCAGCTCCCGACAAAGCCCCAACACTGAAGCTTTCTTT. This codes for CASSSRQSPNTEAFF.